Shown below are 2 T cell receptor beta chains from a single sample sequenced in a study of CD8 T cells in ankylosing spondylitis. Study results and caveats: One TCR beta motif, made up of roughly eight highly homologous variants, appeared characteristic of ankylosing spondylitis blood.

Their cognate antigens are unknown. TCRdb ran MiXCR on the 5' RACE reads and lists one entry per CDR3 protein. The sample carries some 840,000 distinct CDR3 sequences, about 12% recorded once. The sequencing sample was made of blood, either unsorted or a sorted T cell fraction (not recorded which). These receptors came from a male donor with ankylosing spondylitis.

Only a few counts were recorded for this clonotype. For the CDR3, the DNA is TGTGCCTGGAGTGTAAGGTTCGGCGGGACTGAAGCTTTCTTT. Protein sequence: CAWSVRFGGTEAFF. J is TRBJ1-1 and V is TRBV30, with D unresolved. There are 14 residues in the CDR3. Trimming removed 0 bases at V and 5 bases at J, with 13 bases between. The germline V gene has CDR1 GTSNPN and CDR2 SVGIG (reference sequence).

The rearrangement joins TRBV20-1 to TRBJ2-7, with 8 positions matching TRBD2. Germline CDR1 DFQATT, CDR2 SNEGSKA (reference sequence). The CDR3 has 14 residues. The trim removed 6 bases at V and 3 bases at J, leaving 10 bases unmatched. The CDR3 reads CSAGRGGFGYEQYF. DNA for the CDR3: TGCAGTGCCGGGAGGGGGGGATTCGGCTACGAGCAGTACTTC.